This entry concerns a single T cell receptor (beta chain). The entry originates in a study of early T cells in non-severe SARS-CoV-2 infection. Germline CDR1 is SGHRS and CDR2 is YFSETQ. The CDR3 is 15 residues long. V was clipped by 4 bases and J by 0 bases, with 14 bases between them. TCRdb processed the 5' RACE reads anew with MiXCR; each CDR3 protein has one entry. Among approximately 27,000 distinct CDR3 sequences, roughly 5% were seen once, and the ten largest hold 2.6%. The TCR was taken from an adult who was a healthcare worker with PCR-confirmed SARS-CoV-2 infection or an uninfected control (not recorded which). V usage is TRBV5-1 and J usage is TRBJ2-7; tentatively, D is TRBD2 (7 bases). The material sequenced was whole blood. The CDR3 loop is CASSRGGPFSYEQYF. CDR3 nucleotides: TGCGCCAGCAGCCGCGGGGGCCCTTTCTCCTACGAGCAGTACTTC.